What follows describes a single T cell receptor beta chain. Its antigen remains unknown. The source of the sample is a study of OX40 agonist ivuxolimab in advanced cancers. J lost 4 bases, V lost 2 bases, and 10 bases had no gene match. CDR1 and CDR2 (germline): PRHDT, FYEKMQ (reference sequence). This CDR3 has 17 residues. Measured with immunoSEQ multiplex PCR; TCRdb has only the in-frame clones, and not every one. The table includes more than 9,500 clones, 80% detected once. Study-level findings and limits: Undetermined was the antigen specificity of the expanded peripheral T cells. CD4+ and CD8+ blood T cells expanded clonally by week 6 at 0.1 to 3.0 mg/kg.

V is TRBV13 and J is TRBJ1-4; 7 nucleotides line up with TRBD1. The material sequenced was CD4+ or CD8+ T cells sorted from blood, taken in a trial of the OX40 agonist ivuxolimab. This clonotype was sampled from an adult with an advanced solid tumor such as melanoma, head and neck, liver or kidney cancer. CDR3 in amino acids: CASSLRAGGTFNEKLFF. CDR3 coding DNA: TGTGCCAGCAGCTTAAGGGCAGGGGGGACCTTTAATGAAAAACTGTTTTTT.